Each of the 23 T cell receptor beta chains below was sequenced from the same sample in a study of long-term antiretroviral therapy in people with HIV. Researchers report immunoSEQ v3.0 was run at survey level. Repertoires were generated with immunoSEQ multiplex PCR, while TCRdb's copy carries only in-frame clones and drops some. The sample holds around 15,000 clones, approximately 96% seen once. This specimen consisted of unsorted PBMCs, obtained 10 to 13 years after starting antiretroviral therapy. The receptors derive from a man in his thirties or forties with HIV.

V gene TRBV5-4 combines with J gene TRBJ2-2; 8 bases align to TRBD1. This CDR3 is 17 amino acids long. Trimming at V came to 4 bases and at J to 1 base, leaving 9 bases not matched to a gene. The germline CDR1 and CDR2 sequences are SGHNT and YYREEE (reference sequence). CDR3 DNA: TGTGCCAGCAGCCCAAGCCAGGACAGGGTGAACACCGGGGAGCTGTTTTTT. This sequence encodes CASSPSQDRVNTGELFF.

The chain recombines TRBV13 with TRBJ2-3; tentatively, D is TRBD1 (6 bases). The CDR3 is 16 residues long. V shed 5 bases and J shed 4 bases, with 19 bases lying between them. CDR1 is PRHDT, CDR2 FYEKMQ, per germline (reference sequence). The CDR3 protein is CASSQLRGIRSDTQYF. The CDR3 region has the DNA TGTGCCAGCAGCCAATTGAGGGGGATAAGATCAGATACGCAGTATTTT.

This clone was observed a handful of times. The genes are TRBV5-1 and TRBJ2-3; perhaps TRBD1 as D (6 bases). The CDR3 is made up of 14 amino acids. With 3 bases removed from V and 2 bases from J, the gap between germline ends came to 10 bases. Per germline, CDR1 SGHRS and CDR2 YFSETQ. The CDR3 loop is CASSSRDNTDTQYF. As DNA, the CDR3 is TGCGCCAGCAGCTCTCGGGACAACACAGATACGCAGTATTTT. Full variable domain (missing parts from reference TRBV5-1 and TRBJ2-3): KAGVTQTPRYLIKTRGQQVTLSCSPISGHRSVSWYQQTPGQGLQFLFEYFSETQRNKGNFPGRFSGRQFSNSRSEMNVSTLELGDSALYLCASSSRDNTDTQYFGPGTRLTVL.

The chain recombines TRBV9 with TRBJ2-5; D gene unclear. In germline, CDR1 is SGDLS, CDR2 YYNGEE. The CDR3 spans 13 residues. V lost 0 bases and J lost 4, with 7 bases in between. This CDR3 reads CASSVALGETQYF. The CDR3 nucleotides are TGTGCCAGCAGCGTAGCGCTAGGAGAGACCCAGTACTTC. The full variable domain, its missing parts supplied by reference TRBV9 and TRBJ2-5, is DSGVTQTPKHLITATGQRVTLRCSPRSGDLSVYWYQQSLDQGLQFLIQYYNGEERAKGNILERFSAQQFPDLHSELNLSSLELGDSALYFCASSVALGETQYFGPGTRLLVL.

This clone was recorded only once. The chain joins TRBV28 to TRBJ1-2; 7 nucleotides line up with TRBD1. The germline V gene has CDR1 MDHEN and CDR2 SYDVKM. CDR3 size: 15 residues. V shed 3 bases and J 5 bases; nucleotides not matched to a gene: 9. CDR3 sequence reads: CASSFGGTAHYGYTF. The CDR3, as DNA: TGTGCCAGCAGTTTCGGCGGGACAGCCCATTATGGCTACACCTTC.

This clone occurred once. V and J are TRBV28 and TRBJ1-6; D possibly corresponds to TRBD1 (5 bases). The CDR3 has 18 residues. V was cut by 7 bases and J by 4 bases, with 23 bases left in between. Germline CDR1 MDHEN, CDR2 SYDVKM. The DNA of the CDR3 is TGTGCCAGCACCCCAAGGGGCAGTCGGGACGGGTATAATTCACCCCTCCACTTT. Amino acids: CASTPRGSRDGYNSPLHF. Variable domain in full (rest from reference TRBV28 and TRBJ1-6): DVKVTQSSRYLVKRTGEKVFLECVQDMDHENMFWYRQDPGLGLRLIYFSYDVKMKEKGDIPEGYSVSREKKERFSLILESASTNQTSMYLCASTPRGSRDGYNSPLHFGNGTRLTVT.

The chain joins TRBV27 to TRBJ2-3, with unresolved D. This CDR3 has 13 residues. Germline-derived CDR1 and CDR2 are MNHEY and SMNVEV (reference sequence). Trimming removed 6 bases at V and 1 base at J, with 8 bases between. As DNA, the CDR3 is TGTGCCAGCAGGTTCAGAGGCACAGATACGCAGTATTTT. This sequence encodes CASRFRGTDTQYF.

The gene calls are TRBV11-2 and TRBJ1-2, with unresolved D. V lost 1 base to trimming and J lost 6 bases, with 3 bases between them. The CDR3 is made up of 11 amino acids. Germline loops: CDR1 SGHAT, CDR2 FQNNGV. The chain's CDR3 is CASSLVHGYTF. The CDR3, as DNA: TGTGCCAGCAGCTTAGTTCATGGCTACACCTTC.

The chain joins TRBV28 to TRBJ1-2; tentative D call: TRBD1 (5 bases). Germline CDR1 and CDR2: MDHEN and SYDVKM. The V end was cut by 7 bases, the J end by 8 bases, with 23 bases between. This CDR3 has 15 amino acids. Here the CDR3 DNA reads TGTGCCAGCATAATGGCTCCGACGGGGCTGGGCGGCTACACCTTC. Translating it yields CASIMAPTGLGGYTF.

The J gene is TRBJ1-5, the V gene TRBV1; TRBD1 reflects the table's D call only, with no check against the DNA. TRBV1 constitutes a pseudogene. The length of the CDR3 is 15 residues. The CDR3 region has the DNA TGCACCAGCAGCCTCGGACAGGGGGCGGCTCAGCCCCAGCATTTT. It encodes CTSSLGQGAAQPQHF.

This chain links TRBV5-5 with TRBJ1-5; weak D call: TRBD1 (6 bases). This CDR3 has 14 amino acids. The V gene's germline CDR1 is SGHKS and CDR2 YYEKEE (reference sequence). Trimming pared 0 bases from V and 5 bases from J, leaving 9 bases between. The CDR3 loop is CASSLEAGDQPQHF. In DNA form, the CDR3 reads TGTGCCAGCAGCTTGGAGGCAGGGGATCAGCCCCAGCATTTT.

The CDR3 region is CASSDQIGGTYGYTF. The CDR3 nucleotides are TGTGCCAGCAGCGATCAGATCGGGGGAACCTATGGCTACACCTTC. The gene calls are TRBV5-4 and TRBJ1-2; D might be TRBD1 (5 bases). V was clipped by 4 bases and J by 4 bases, with 17 bases between them. Germline V lookup: CDR1 SGHNT, CDR2 YYREEE (reference sequence). This CDR3 comprises 15 residues. Full variable domain (rest looked up from reference TRBV5-4 and TRBJ1-2): ETGVTQSPTHLIKTRGQQVTLRCSSQSGHNTVSWYQQALGQGPQFIFQYYREEENGRGNFPPRFSGLQFPNYSSELNVNALELDDSALYLCASSDQIGGTYGYTFGSGTRLTVV.

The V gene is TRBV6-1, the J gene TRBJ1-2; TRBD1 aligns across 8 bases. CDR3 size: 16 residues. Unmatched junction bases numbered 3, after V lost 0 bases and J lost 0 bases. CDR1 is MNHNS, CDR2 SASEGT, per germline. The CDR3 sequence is CASSEAQGATNYGYTF. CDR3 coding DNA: TGTGCCAGCAGTGAAGCCCAGGGGGCGACTAACTATGGCTACACCTTC.

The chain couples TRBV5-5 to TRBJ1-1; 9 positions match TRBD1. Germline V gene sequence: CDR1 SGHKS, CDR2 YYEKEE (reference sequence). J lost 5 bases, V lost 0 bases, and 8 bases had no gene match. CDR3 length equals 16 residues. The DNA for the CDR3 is TGTGCCAGCAGCTTGGCTGCCGGGACAGGGAGAACTGAAGCTTTCTTT. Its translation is CASSLAAGTGRTEAFF.

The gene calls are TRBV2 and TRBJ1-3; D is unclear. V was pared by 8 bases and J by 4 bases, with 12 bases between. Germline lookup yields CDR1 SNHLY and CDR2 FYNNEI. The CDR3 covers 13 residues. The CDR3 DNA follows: TGTGCCAGCCAGGACGGCCTCGGAAACACCATATATTTT. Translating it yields CASQDGLGNTIYF. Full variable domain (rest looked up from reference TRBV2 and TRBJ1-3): EPEVTQTPSHQVTQMGQEVILRCVPISNHLYFYWYRQILGQKVEFLVSFYNNEISEKSEIFDDQFSVERPDGSNFTLKIRSTKLEDSAMYFCASQDGLGNTIYFGEGSWLTVV.

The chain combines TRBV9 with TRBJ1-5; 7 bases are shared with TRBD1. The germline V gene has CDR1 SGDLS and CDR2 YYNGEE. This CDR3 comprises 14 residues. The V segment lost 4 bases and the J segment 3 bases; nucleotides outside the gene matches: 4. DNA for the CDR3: TGTGCCAGCAGCTCAGACAGGGTCAATCAGCCCCAGCATTTT. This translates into CASSSDRVNQPQHF.

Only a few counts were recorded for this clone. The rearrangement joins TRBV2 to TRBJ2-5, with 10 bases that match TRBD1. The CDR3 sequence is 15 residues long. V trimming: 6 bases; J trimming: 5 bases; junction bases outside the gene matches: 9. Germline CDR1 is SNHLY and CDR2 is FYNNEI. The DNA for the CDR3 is TGTGCCAGCAGGGTTAGACAGGGGGCCCGGGAGACCCAGTACTTC. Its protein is CASRVRQGARETQYF.

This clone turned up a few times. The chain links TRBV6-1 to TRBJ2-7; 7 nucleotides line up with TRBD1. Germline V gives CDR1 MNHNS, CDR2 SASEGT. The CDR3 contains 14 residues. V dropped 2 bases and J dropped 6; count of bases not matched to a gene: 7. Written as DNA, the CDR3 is TGTGCCAGCAGTGAACTCGAGGGGGCTAGCGAGCAGTACTTC. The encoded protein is CASSELEGASEQYF.

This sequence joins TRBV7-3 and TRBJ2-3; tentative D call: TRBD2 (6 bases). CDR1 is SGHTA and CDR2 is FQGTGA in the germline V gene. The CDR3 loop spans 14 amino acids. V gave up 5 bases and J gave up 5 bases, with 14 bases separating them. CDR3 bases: TGTGCCAGCAGCCTACTAGCATGGGGAGATACGCAGTATTTT. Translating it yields CASSLLAWGDTQYF.

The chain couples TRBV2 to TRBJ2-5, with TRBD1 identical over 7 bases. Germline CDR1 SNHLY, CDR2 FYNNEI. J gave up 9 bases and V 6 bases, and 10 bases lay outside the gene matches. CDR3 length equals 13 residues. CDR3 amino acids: CASRHRGPWAQYF. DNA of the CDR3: TGTGCCAGCAGACACAGGGGACCGTGGGCCCAGTACTTC.

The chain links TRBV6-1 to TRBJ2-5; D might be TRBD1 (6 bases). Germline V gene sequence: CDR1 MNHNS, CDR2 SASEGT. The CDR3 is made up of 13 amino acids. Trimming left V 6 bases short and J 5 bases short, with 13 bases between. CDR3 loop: CASRGAGRETQYF. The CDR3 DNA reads TGTGCCAGCAGGGGGGCCGGGCGGGAGACCCAGTACTTC.

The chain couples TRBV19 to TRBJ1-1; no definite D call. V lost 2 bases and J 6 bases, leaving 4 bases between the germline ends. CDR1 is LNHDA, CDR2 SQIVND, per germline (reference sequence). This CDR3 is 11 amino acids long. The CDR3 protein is CASSIFAEAFF. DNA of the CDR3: TGTGCCAGTAGTATATTCGCTGAAGCTTTCTTT.

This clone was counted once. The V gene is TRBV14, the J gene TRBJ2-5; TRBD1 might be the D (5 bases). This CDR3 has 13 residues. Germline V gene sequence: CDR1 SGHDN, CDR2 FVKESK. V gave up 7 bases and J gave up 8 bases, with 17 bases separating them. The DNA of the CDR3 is TGTGCCAGCAACCGACAGAAGGACGGAACCCAGTACTTC. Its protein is CASNRQKDGTQYF.